The sequence of this T cell receptor (beta chain) was determined in a study of tumor-infiltrating lymphocytes in primary liver carcinoma. With a constant-region primer, TCR beta cDNA was made from approximately 510 ng of total RNA. The TCR beta library was amplified through three nested multiplex PCR rounds in a modified ARM-PCR procedure. The study ran its first two PCR rounds for approximately 10 cycles each, using TRBV1-TRBV30 forward primers and a C-beta reverse primer. TCRdb used MiXCR to reprocess the multiplex PCR reads, holding one entry per CDR3 protein. The sample comprises 100,000 to 150,000 distinct CDR3 sequences, around 64% of which are singletons, and 7% to 10% rests with the top ten. The CDR3 is 19 residues long. CDR1 and CDR2 from the germline V gene are SGHAT and FQNNGV. Of note for this clonotype: The junction departs from the called germline gene at one end, perhaps through a read error.

Scientists recovered RNA and DNA together from approximately 20-30 mg of unsorted bulk tissue. This chain joins TRBV11-2 and TRBJ2-1; 15 nucleotides align to TRBD2. This sequence originates from a woman in her sixties or seventies with primary liver carcinoma and hepatitis B virus infection. The specimen was liver tumor tissue from sampling region 3. The subset is: tumor region T3, left-lateral pole. The CDR3 protein is CASCPSGTSGGTSYNEQFF. DNA for the CDR3: TGCGCCAGCTGCCCCTCCGGGACTAGCGGGGGGACTTCCTACAATGAGCAGTTCTTC.